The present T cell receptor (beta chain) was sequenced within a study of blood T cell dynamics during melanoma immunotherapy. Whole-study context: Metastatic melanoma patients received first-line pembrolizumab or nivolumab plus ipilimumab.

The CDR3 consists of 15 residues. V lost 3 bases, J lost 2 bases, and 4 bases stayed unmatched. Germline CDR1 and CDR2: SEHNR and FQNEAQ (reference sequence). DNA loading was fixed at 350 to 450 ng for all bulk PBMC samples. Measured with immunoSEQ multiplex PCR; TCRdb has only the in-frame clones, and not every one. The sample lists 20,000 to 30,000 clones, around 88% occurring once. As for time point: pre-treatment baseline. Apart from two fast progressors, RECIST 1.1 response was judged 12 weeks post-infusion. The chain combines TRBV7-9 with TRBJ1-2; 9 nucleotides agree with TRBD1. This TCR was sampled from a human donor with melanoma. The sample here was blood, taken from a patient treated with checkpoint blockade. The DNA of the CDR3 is TGTGCCAGCAGCTTTGTACAGGGGGCGAACTATGGCTACACCTTC. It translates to CASSFVQGANYGYTF. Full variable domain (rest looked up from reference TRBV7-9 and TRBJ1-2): DTGVSQNPRHKITKRGQNVTFRCDPISEHNRLYWYRQTLGQGPEFLTYFQNEAQLEKSRLLSDRFSAERPKGSFSTLEIQRTEQGDSAMYLCASSFVQGANYGYTFGSGTRLTVV.